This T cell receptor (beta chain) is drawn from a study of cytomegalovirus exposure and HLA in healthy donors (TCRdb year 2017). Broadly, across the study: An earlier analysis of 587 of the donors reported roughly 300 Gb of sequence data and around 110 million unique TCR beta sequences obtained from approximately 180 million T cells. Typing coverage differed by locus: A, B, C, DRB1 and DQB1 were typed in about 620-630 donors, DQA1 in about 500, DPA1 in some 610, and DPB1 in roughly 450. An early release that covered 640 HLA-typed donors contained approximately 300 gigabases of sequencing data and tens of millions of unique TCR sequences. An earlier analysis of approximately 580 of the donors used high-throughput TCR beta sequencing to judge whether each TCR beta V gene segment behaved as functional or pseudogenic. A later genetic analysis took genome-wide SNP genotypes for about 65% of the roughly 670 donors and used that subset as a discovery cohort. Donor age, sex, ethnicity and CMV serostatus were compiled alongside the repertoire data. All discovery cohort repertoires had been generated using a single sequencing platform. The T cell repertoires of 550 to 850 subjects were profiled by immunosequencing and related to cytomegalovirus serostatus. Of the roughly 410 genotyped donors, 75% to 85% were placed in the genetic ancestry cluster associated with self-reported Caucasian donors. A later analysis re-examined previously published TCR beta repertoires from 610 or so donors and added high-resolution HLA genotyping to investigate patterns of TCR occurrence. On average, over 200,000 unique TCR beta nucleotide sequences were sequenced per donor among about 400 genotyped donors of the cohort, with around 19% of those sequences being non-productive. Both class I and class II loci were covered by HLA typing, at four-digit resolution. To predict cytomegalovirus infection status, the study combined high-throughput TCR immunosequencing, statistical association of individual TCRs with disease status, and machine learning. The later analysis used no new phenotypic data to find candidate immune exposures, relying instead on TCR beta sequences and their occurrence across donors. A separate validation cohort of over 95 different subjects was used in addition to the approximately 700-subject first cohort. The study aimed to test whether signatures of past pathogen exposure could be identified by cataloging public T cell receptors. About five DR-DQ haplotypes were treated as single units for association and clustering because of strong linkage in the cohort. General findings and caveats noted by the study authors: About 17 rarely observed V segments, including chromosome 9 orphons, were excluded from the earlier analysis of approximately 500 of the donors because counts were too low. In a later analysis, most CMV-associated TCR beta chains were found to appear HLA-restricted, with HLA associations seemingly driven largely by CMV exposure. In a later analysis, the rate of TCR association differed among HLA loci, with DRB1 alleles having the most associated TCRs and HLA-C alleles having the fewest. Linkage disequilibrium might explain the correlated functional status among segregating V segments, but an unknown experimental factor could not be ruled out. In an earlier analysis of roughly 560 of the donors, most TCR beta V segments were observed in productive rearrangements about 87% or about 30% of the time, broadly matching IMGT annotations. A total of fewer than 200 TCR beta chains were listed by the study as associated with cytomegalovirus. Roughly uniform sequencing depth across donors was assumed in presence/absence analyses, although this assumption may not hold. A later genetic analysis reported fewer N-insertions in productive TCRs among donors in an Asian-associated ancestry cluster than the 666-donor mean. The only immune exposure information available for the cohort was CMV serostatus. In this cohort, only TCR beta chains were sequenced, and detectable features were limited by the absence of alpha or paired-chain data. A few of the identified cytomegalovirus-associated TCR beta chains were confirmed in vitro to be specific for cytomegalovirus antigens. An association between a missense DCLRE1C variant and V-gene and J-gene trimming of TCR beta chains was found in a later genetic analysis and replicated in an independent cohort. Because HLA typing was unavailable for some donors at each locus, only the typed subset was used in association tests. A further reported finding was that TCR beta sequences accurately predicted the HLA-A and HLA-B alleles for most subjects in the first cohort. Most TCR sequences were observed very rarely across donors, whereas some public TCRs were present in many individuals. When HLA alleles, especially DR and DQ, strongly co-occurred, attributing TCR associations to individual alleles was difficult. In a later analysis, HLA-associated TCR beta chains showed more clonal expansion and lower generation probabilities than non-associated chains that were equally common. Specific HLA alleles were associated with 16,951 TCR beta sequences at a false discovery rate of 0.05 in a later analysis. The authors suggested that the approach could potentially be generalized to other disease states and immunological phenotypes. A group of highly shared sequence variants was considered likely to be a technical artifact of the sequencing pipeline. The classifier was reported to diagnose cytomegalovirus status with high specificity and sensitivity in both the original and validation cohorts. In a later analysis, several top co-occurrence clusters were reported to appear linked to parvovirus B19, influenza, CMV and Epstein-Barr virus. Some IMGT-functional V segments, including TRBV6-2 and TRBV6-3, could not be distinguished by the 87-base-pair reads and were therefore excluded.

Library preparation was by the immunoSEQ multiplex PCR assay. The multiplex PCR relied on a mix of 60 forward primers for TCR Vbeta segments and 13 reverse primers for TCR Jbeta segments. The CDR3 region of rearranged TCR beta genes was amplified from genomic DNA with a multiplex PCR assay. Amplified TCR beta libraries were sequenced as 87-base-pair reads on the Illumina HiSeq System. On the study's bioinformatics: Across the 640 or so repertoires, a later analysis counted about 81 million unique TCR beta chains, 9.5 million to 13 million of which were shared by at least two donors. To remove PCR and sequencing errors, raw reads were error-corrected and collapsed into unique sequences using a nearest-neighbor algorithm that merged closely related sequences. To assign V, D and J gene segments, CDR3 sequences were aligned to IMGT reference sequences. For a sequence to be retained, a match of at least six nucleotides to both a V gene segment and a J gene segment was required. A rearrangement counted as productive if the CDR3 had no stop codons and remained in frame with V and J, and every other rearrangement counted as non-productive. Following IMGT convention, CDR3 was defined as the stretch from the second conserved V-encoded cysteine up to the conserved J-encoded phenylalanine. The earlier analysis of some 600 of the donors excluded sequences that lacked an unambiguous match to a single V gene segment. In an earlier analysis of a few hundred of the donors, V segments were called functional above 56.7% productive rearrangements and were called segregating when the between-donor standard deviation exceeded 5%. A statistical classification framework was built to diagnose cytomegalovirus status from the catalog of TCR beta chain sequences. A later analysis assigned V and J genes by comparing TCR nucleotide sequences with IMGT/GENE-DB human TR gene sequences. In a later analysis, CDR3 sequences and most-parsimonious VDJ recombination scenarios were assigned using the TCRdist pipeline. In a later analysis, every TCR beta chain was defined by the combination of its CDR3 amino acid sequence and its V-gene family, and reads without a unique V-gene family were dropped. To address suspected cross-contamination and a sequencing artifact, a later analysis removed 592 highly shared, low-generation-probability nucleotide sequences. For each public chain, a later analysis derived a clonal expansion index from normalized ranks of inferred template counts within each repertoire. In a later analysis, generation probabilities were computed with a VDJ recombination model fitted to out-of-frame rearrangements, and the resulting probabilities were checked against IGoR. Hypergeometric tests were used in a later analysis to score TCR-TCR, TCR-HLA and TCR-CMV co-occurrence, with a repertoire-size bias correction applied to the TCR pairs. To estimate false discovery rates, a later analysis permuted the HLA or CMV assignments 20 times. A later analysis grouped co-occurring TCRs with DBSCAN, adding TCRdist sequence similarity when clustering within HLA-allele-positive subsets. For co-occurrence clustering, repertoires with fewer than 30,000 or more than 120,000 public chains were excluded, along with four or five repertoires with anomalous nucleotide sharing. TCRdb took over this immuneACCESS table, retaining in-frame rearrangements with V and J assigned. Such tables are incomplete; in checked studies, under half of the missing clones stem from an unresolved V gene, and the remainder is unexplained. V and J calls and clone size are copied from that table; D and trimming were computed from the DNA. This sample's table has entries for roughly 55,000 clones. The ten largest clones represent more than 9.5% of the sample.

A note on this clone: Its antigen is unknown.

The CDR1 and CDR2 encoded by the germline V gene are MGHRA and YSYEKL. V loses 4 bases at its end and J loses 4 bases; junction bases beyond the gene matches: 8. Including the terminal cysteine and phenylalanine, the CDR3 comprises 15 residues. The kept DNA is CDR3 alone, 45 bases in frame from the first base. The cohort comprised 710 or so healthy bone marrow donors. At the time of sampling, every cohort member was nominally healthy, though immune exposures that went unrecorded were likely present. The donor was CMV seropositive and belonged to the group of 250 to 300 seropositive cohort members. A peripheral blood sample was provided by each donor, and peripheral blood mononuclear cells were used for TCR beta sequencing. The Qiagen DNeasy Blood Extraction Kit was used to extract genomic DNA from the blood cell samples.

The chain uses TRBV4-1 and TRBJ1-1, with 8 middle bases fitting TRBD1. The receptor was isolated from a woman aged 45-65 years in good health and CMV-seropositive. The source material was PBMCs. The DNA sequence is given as TGCGCCAGCAGCCGAGACAGGGGTCTTCTCACTGAAGCTTTCTTT. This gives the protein CASSRDRGLLTEAFF.